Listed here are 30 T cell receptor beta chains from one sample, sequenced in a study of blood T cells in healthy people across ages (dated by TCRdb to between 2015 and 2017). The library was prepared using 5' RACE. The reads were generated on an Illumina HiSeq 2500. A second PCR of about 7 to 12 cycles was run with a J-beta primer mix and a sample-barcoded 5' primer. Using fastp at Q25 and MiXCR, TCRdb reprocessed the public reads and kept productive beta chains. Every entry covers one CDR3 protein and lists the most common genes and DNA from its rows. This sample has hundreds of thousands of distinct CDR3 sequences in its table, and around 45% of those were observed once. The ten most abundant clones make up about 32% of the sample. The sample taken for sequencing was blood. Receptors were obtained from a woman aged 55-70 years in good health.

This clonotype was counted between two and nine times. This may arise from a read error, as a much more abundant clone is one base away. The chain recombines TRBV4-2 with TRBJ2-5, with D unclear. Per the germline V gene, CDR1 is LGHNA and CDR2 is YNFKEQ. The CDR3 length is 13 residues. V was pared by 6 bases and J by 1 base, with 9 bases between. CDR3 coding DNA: TGTGCCAGCAGTCAAAGGTGCCAAGAGACCCAGTACTTC. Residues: CASSQRCQETQYF.

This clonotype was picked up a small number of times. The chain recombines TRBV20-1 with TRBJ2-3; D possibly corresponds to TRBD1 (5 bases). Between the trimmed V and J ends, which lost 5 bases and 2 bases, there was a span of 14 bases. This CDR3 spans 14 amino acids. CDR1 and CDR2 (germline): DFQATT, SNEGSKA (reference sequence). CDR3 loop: CSAPKGRPTDTQYF. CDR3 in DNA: TGCAGTGCTCCCAAGGGGCGGCCCACAGATACGCAGTATTTT.

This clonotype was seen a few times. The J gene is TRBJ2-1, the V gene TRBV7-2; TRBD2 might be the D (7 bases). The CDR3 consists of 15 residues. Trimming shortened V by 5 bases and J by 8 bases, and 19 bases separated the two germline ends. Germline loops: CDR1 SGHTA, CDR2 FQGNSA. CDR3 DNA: TGTGCCAGCAGCCGGATCGGCGGGGGCAGATATGAGCAGTTCTTC. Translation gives CASSRIGGGRYEQFF.

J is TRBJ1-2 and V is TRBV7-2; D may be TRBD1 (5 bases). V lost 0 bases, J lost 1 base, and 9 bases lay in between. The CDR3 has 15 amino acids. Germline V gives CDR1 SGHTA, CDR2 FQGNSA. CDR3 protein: CASSLAQGFNYGYTF. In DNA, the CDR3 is TGTGCCAGCAGCTTAGCGCAGGGCTTTAACTATGGCTACACCTTC. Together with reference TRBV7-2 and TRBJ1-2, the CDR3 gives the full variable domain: GAGVSQSPSNKVTEKGKDVELRCDPISGHTALYWYRQSLGQGLEFLIYFQGNSAPDKSGLPSDRFSAERTGGSVSTLTIQRTQQEDSAVYLCASSLAQGFNYGYTFGSGTRLTVV.

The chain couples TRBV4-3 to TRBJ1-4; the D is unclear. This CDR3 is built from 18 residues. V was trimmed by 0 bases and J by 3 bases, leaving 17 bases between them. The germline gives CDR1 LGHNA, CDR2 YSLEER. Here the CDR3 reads CASSQDPQTTVSNEKLFF. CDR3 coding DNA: TGCGCCAGCAGCCAAGACCCTCAAACAACAGTGTCTAATGAAAAACTGTTTTTT.

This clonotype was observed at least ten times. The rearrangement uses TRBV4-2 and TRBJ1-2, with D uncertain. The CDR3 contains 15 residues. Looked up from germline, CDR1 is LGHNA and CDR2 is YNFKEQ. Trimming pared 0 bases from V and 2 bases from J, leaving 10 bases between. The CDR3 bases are TGTGCCAGCAGCCAAGAAATCAGGCCCAACTATGGCTACACCTTC. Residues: CASSQEIRPNYGYTF.

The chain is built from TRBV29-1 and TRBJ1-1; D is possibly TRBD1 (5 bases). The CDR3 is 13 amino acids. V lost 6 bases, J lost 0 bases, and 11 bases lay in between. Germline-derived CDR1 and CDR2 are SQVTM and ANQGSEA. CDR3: CSVAGVLNTEAFF. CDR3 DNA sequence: TGCAGCGTGGCGGGGGTCCTGAACACTGAAGCTTTCTTT.

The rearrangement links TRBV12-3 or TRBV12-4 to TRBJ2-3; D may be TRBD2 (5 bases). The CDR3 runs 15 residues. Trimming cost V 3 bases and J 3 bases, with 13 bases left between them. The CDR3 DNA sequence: TGTGCCAGCAGTTTCGGGGTAGCTAGTACAGATACGCAGTATTTT. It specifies CASSFGVASTDTQYF.

The chain's CDR3 is CASSLARGGLNEQYF. The DNA for the CDR3 is TGTGCCAGCAGCTTAGCGCGAGGGGGGCTCAACGAGCAGTACTTC. This chain links TRBV7-2 with TRBJ2-5, with D perhaps TRBD1 or TRBD2 (6 bases each). The last part of the DNA fits TRBJ2-7 better; the J call may be wrong. The germline gives CDR1 SGHTA, CDR2 FQGNSA. CDR3 length: 15 residues.

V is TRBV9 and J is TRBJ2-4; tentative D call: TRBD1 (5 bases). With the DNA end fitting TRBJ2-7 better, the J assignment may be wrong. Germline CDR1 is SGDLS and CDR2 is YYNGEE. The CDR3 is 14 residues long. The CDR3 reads CASSGEDRPYEQYF. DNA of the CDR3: TGTGCCAGCAGCGGTGAAGACAGACCCTACGAGCAGTACTTC.

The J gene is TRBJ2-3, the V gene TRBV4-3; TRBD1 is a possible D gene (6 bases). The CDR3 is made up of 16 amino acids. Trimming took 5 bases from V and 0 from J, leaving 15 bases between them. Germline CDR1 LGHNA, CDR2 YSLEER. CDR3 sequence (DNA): TGCGCCAGCAGCTCCGGACAGACTCCTAGCACAGATACGCAGTATTTT. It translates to CASSSGQTPSTDTQYF.

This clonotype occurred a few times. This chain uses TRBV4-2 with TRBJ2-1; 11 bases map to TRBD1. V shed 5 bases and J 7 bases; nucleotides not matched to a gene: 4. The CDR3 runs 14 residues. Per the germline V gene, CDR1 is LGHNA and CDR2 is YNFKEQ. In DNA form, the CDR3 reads TGTGCCAGCAGCACCGGACAGGGGGCAAATGAGCAGTTCTTC. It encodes CASSTGQGANEQFF.

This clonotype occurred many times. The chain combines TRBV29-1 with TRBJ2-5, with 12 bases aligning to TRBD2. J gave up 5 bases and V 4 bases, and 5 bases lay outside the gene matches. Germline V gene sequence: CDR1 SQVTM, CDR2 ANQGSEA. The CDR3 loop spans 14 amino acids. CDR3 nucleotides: TGCAGCGTTGGGGCTAGCGGGAGGGAGGAGACCCAGTACTTC. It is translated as CSVGASGREETQYF.

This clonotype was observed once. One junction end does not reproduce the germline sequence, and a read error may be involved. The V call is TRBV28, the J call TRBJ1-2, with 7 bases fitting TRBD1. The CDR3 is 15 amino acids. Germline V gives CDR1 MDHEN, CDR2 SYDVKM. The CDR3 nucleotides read TGTGTCAGCAGTTTAGGGACAGTTGGAACATATGGCTACACCTTC. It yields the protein CVSSLGTVGTYGYTF.

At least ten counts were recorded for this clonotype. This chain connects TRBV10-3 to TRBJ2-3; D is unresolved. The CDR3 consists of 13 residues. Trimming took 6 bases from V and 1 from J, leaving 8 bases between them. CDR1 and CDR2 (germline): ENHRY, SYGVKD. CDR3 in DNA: TGTGCCATCAGAGGTCAGGGCACAGATACGCAGTATTTT. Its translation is CAIRGQGTDTQYF.

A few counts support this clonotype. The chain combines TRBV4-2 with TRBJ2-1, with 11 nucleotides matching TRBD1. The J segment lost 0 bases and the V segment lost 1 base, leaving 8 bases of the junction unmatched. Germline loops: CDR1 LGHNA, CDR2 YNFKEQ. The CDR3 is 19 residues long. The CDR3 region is CASSQVGTGGPYSYNEQFF. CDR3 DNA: TGTGCCAGCAGCCAAGTCGGGACAGGGGGTCCCTACTCCTACAATGAGCAGTTCTTC.

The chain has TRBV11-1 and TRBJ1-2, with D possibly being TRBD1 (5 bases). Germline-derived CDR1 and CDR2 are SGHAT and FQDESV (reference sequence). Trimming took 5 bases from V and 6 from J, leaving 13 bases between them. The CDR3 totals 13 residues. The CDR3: CASSRRQGDGYTF. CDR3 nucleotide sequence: TGTGCCAGCAGCCGCCGCCAGGGCGATGGCTACACCTTC.

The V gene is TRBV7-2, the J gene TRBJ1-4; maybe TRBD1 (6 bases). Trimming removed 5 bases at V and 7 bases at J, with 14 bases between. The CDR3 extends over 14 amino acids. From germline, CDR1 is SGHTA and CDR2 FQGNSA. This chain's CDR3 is CASSPQGQGEKLFF. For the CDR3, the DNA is TGTGCCAGCAGCCCCCAGGGGCAGGGTGAAAAACTGTTTTTT.

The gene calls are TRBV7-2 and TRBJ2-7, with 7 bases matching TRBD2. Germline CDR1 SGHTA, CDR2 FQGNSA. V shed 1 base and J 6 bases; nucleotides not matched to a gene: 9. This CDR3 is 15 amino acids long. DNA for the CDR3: TGTGCCAGCAGCTTAGTTGGCGGTGCGGGGGTCGAGCAGTACTTC. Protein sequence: CASSLVGGAGVEQYF.

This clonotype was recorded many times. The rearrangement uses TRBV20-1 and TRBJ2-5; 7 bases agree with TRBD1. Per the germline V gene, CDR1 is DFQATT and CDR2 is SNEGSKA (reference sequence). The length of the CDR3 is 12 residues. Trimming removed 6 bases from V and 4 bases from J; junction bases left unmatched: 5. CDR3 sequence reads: CSAKTGLETQYF. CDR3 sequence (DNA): TGCAGTGCAAAGACAGGGTTAGAGACCCAGTACTTC.

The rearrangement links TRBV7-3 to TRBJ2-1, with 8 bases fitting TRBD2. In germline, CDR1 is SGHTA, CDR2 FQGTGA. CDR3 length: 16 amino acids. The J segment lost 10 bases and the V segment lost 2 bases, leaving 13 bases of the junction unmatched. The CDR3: CASSLGVAGGDREQFF. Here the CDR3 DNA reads TGTGCCAGCAGCTTAGGTGTGGCGGGGGGAGATAGGGAGCAGTTCTTC.

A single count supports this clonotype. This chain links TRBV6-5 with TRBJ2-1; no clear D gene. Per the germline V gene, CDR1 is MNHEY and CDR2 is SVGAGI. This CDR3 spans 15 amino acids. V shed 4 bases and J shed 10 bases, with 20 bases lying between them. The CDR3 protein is CASSLPGSPRSEQFF. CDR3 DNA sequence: TGTGCCAGCAGTTTGCCCGGGTCCCCAAGAAGCGAGCAGTTCTTC.

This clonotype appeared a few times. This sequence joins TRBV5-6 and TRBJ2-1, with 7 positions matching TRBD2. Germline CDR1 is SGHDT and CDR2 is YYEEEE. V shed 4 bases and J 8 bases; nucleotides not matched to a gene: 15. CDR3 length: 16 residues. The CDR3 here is CASSLGGRLRIDEQFF. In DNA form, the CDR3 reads TGTGCCAGCAGCCTCGGCGGGAGACTTAGAATCGATGAGCAGTTCTTC.

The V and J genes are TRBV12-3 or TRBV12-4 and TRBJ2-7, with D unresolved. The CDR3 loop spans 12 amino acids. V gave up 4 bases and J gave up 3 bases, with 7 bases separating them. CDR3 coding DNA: TGTGCCAGCAGTTCAGAGAGCTACGAGCAGTACTTC. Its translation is CASSSESYEQYF.

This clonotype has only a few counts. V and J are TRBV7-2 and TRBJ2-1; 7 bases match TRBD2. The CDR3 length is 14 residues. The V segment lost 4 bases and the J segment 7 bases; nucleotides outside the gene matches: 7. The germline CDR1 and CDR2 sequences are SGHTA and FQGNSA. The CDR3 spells CASSSGFGGNEQFF. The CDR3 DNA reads TGTGCCAGCAGCTCCGGTTTCGGGGGGAATGAGCAGTTCTTC.

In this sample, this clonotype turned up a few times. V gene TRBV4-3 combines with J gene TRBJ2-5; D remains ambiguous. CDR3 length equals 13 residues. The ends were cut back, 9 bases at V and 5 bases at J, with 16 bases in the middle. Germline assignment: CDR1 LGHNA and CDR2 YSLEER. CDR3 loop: CARAATKVETQYF. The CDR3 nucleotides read TGCGCCAGGGCAGCCACAAAGGTGGAGACCCAGTACTTC.

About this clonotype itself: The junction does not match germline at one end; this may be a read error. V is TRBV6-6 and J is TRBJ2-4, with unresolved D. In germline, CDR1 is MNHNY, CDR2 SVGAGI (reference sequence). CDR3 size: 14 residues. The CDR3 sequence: CASSYPVAKHIQYF. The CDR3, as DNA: TGTGCCAGCAGTTACCCAGTAGCCAAACACATTCAGTACTTC.

In nucleotides, the CDR3 is TGCAGTGCAAAGGCGGGGACCTACGAGCAGTACTTC. Residues: CSAKAGTYEQYF. The chain is built from TRBV20-1 and TRBJ2-7; D may be TRBD2 (6 bases). This CDR3 region has 12 residues. Trimming shortened V by 6 bases and J by 2 bases, and 11 bases separated the two germline ends. The germline V gene encodes CDR1 DFQATT and CDR2 SNEGSKA (reference sequence).

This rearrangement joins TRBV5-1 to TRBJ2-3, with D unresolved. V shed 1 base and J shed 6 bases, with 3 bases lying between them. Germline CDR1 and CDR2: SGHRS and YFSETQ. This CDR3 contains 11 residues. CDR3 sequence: CASSLMDTQYF. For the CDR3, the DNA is TGCGCCAGCAGCTTGATGGATACGCAGTATTTT.

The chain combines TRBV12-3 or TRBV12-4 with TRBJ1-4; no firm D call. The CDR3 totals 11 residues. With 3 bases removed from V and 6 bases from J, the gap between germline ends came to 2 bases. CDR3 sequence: CASSFYEKLFF. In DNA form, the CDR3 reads TGTGCCAGCAGTTTTTATGAAAAACTGTTTTTT.